One and the same sample provided the 26 T cell receptor beta chains below, sequenced in a study of cytomegalovirus exposure and HLA in healthy donors. The PCR employed 60 Vbeta primers together with 13 Jbeta primers. The protocol was immunoSEQ multiplex PCR, while the TCRdb copy is restricted to in-frame clones and leaves out a portion. The table shows 150,000 to 250,000 clones, with 82% occurring only once. Material: PBMCs. These receptors came from a boy younger than 10 in good health and CMV-seronegative.

The chain uses TRBV2 and TRBJ2-1; D may be TRBD2 (5 bases). Per germline, CDR1 SNHLY and CDR2 FYNNEI. The CDR3 is made up of 18 amino acids. With 2 bases removed from V and 0 bases from J, the gap between germline ends came to 17 bases. The DNA of the CDR3 is TGTGCCAGCAGTGAAACTGACCGAGCGGTTCCCTCCTACAATGAGCAGTTCTTC. This gives the protein CASSETDRAVPSYNEQFF.

V and J are TRBV6-1 and TRBJ2-3; 7 positions match TRBD2. Losses at the gene ends were 1 base for V and 3 bases for J; bases not matched to a gene: 16. This CDR3 comprises 19 residues. In germline, CDR1 is MNHNS, CDR2 SASEGT. CDR3 amino acids: CASSEVVTGAGSGTDTQYF. CDR3 DNA: TGTGCCAGCAGTGAAGTAGTTACGGGAGCGGGGTCGGGGACAGATACGCAGTATTTT.

The chain carries TRBV25-1 and TRBJ1-4; D perhaps matches TRBD1 (6 bases). This CDR3 is built from 12 residues. Per germline, CDR1 MGHDK and CDR2 SYGVNS. V lost 7 bases and J 7 bases, leaving 10 bases between the germline ends. DNA of the CDR3: TGTGCCAGCATGGGGGCTAGTGAAAAACTGTTTTTT. Protein product: CASMGASEKLFF.

The V and J genes are TRBV7-9 and TRBJ2-7, with D unclear. This CDR3 region has 15 residues. V was trimmed by 5 bases and J by 2 bases, leaving 16 bases between them. Per germline, CDR1 SEHNR and CDR2 FQNEAQ (reference sequence). The CDR3 coding sequence is TGTGCCAGCAGCCCAGCGATGGCAGCTACCTACGAGCAGTACTTC. It is translated as CASSPAMAATYEQYF.

In this sample, this clone turned up a few times. The V call is TRBV13, the J call TRBJ2-1, with 9 bases lining up with TRBD1. The CDR3 contains 14 residues. Per germline, CDR1 PRHDT and CDR2 FYEKMQ (reference sequence). Germline trimming cut 4 bases from V and 5 bases from J; bases unmatched to any gene: 3. CDR3 sequence: CASSWDRANNEQFF. The CDR3 DNA is TGTGCCAGCAGCTGGGACAGGGCCAACAATGAGCAGTTCTTC.

CDR3 protein: CASSATGVGETQYF. CDR3 coding DNA: TGTGCCAGCAGCGCGACAGGGGTTGGAGAGACCCAGTACTTC. The chain recombines TRBV9 with TRBJ2-5, with 8 bases matching TRBD1. J lost 4 bases, V lost 3 bases, and 5 bases had no gene match. The germline V gene has CDR1 SGDLS and CDR2 YYNGEE. The CDR3 contains 14 residues.

The gene calls are TRBV29-1 and TRBJ1-3; D uncertain. The CDR3 runs to 13 residues. The V gene's germline CDR1 is SQVTM and CDR2 ANQGSEA. Trimming pared 3 bases from V and 4 bases from J, leaving 10 bases between. CDR3 sequence (DNA): TGCAGCGTTGAGTCTCGACACGGAAACACCATATATTTT. Its translation: CSVESRHGNTIYF.

This clone was seen a handful of times. This chain connects TRBV7-8 to TRBJ1-6; TRBD1 is a possible D gene (5 bases). Trimming pared 3 bases from V and 0 bases from J, leaving 9 bases between. Germline values: CDR1 SGHVS, CDR2 FQNEAQ. The CDR3 has 16 amino acids. The CDR3 DNA sequence: TGTGCCAGCAGCTTTGTGGGGGGCTCCTATAATTCACCCCTCCACTTT. Translated, it gives CASSFVGGSYNSPLHF.

Comment on this clone: Mismatch with germline at one junction end may stem from a read error. This sequence joins TRBV5-6 and TRBJ1-2; 7 positions agree with TRBD1. Looked up from germline, CDR1 is SGHDT and CDR2 is YYEEEE. CDR3 length: 11 residues. CDR3 in DNA: TGTGCCAGCAGCTGGGGACAGTCCAAAGACTTC. This sequence encodes CASSWGQSKDF.

The chain joins TRBV5-1 to TRBJ2-1; TRBD2 agrees at 8 bases. Trimming took 2 bases from V and 10 from J; bases not matched to a gene: 5. Germline assignment: CDR1 SGHRS and CDR2 YFSETQ. The CDR3 is 13 amino acids. The CDR3 sequence: CASSLWGGGEQFF. Written as DNA, the CDR3 is TGCGCCAGCAGCTTATGGGGCGGGGGGGAGCAGTTCTTC. Variable domain in full (rest from reference TRBV5-1 and TRBJ2-1): KAGVTQTPRYLIKTRGQQVTLSCSPISGHRSVSWYQQTPGQGLQFLFEYFSETQRNKGNFPGRFSGRQFSNSRSEMNVSTLELGDSALYLCASSLWGGGEQFFGPGTRLTVL.

This sequence joins TRBV29-1 and TRBJ1-1, with 8 nucleotides matching TRBD1. This CDR3 contains 12 residues. J was trimmed by 5 bases and V by 7 bases; bases with no gene match: 6. Germline-derived CDR1 and CDR2 are SQVTM and ANQGSEA. The CDR3 DNA is TGCAGCGCACAGGGGGGTAGGACTGAAGCTTTCTTT. Translating it yields CSAQGGRTEAFF.

This chain links TRBV29-1 with TRBJ1-1; D remains ambiguous. V dropped 4 bases and J dropped 12 bases, with 18 bases sitting between them. The CDR3 has 12 residues. In germline, CDR1 is SQVTM, CDR2 ANQGSEA. CDR3 residues: CSVVRGNGWSFF. In DNA, the CDR3 is TGCAGCGTTGTACGGGGAAACGGCTGGTCTTTCTTT. Combining the CDR3 with reference TRBV29-1 and TRBJ1-1 gives the whole variable domain SAVISQKPSRDICQRGTSLTIQCQVDSQVTMMFWYRQQPGQSLTLIATANQGSEATYESGFVIDKFPISRPNLTFSTLTVSNMSPEDSSIYLCSVVRGNGWSFFGQGTRLTVV.

This clone was found once. This sequence joins TRBV19 and TRBJ2-7; D is perhaps TRBD1 (5 bases). Trimming removed 3 bases from V and 3 bases from J, with 9 bases in between. The V gene's germline CDR1 is LNHDA and CDR2 SQIVND (reference sequence). This CDR3 is 13 amino acids long. This CDR3 is CASSIGRDYEQYF. The CDR3 bases are TGTGCCAGTAGTATCGGCAGGGACTACGAGCAGTACTTC.

The chain has TRBV7-6 and TRBJ2-7; no definite D call. The CDR3 runs to 14 residues. Looked up from germline, CDR1 is SGHVS and CDR2 is FNYEAQ. V lost 5 bases and J 2 bases, leaving 13 bases between the germline ends. The CDR3 nucleotides are TGTGCCAGCAGCGCCCGAGACAAGACCTACGAGCAGTACTTC. Its translation is CASSARDKTYEQYF.

The V and J genes are TRBV19 and TRBJ2-7; 10 positions agree with TRBD2. The CDR3 sequence is 18 residues long. CDR1 and CDR2 (germline): LNHDA, SQIVND (reference sequence). The ends lost 4 bases at V and 6 bases at J; junction bases unmatched: 18. The DNA for the CDR3 is TGTGCCAGTAGTACTTACGGACTAGCGGTGGGGGTTCCTCGCGAGCAGTACTTC. Translating gives CASSTYGLAVGVPREQYF. Based on the CDR3 plus reference TRBV19 and TRBJ2-7, the full variable domain is DGGITQSPKYLFRKEGQNVTLSCEQNLNHDAMYWYRQDPGQGLRLIYYSQIVNDFQKGDIAEGYSVSREKKESFPLTVTSAQKNPTAFYLCASSTYGLAVGVPREQYFGPGTRLTVT.

The chain is built from TRBV10-3 and TRBJ2-3; D might be TRBD1 (6 bases). The V and J ends lost 6 bases and 3 bases respectively, with 13 bases between them. This CDR3 has 14 amino acids. Per the germline V gene, CDR1 is ENHRY and CDR2 is SYGVKD. The CDR3 region has the DNA TGTGCCATCAGCATGGACAGTTCGACAGATACGCAGTATTTT. Its protein is CAISMDSSTDTQYF.

The J gene is TRBJ2-7, the V gene TRBV5-6, with D perhaps matching TRBD2 (6 bases). The CDR3 has 14 residues. The V gene's germline CDR1 is SGHDT and CDR2 YYEEEE. V lost 3 bases and J lost 4, with 14 bases in between. CDR3: CASSSTGTLYEQYF. CDR3 bases: TGTGCCAGCAGCTCCACCGGGACTCTATACGAGCAGTACTTC.

The sample holds a few counts of this clone. The V and J genes are TRBV11-2 and TRBJ2-1, with a possible D match to TRBD2 (5 bases). The CDR3 sequence is 13 residues long. V lost 3 bases and J 16 bases, leaving 19 bases between the germline ends. The V gene's germline CDR1 is SGHAT and CDR2 FQNNGV. The CDR3 sequence is CASSLYQQPSGFF. The CDR3, as DNA: TGTGCCAGCAGCTTGTACCAACAGCCCTCGGGATTCTTC.

This chain connects TRBV6-1 to TRBJ1-3; no definite D call. The germline CDR1 and CDR2 sequences are MNHNS and SASEGT. This CDR3 contains 17 residues. Trimming cost V 3 bases and J 3 bases, with 18 bases left between them. The CDR3 here is CASSEPRVAGSGNTIYF. For the CDR3, the DNA is TGTGCCAGCAGTGAGCCCCGGGTTGCCGGGAGTGGAAACACCATATATTTT.

The chain employs TRBV27 and TRBJ2-1; 8 bases are shared with TRBD2. The CDR3 consists of 13 residues. The V segment lost 4 bases and the J segment 15 bases; nucleotides outside the gene matches: 11. Germline loops: CDR1 MNHEY, CDR2 SMNVEV (reference sequence). CDR3 nucleotides: TGTGCCAGCAGTTCTCCGGGGGGGACTGCATGGTTCTTC. It specifies CASSSPGGTAWFF.

The rearrangement joins TRBV2 to TRBJ1-5; D gene ambiguous. CDR3 length equals 14 residues. Germline CDR1 is SNHLY and CDR2 is FYNNEI. V lost 6 bases, J lost 4 bases, and 13 bases lay in between. The CDR3 sequence is CASSDLTENQPQHF. In DNA form, the CDR3 reads TGTGCCAGCAGCGACCTCACAGAAAATCAGCCCCAGCATTTT. Combining the CDR3 with reference TRBV2 and TRBJ1-5 gives the whole variable domain EPEVTQTPSHQVTQMGQEVILRCVPISNHLYFYWYRQILGQKVEFLVSFYNNEISEKSEIFDDQFSVERPDGSNFTLKIRSTKLEDSAMYFCASSDLTENQPQHFGDGTRLSIL.

V usage is TRBV6-5 and J usage is TRBJ1-2, with D possibly matching TRBD1 (5 bases). V lost 6 bases and J lost 3, with 11 bases in between. The CDR3 spans 13 residues. Germline V gene lookup returns CDR1 MNHEY and CDR2 SVGAGI. The DNA of the CDR3 is TGTGCCAGCAGCCTGACAGAAGACTATGGCTACACCTTC. Its translation: CASSLTEDYGYTF.

This sequence joins TRBV7-2 and TRBJ1-1; D is possibly TRBD1 (6 bases). From germline, CDR1 is SGHTA and CDR2 FQGNSA. CDR3 length equals 14 residues. Trimming took off 4 bases at V and 4 bases at J, with 13 bases between the two ends. The CDR3 DNA reads TGTGCCAGCAGCTCACAGGGAGGGGGCACTGAAGCTTTCTTT. This gives the protein CASSSQGGGTEAFF.

This chain links TRBV15 with TRBJ1-5; no firm D call. The germline V gene has CDR1 LNHNV and CDR2 YYDKDF (reference sequence). With 0 bases removed from V and 9 bases from J, the gap between germline ends came to 9 bases. The CDR3 spans 13 residues. The CDR3 bases are TGTGCCACCAGCAGAGAACGGGTAGGGCCCCAGCATTTT. Translation gives CATSRERVGPQHF. The full variable domain, rest sourced from reference TRBV15 and TRBJ1-5, is DAMVIQNPRYQVTQFGKPVTLSCSQTLNHNVMYWYQQKSSQAPKLLFHYYDKDFNNEADTPDNFQSRRPNTSFCFLDIRSPGLGDTAMYLCATSRERVGPQHFGDGTRLSIL.

This rearrangement joins TRBV7-2 to TRBJ1-1; 8 nucleotides align to TRBD1. V trimming: 5 bases; J trimming: 10 bases; junction bases outside the gene matches: 9. Per the germline V gene, CDR1 is SGHTA and CDR2 is FQGNSA. The CDR3 spans 13 residues. The CDR3 here is CASSTRGQGPAFF. The DNA of the CDR3 is TGTGCCAGCAGCACCCGAGGACAGGGACCAGCTTTCTTT.

The gene calls are TRBV9 and TRBJ2-5, with TRBD1 matching over 7 bases. V trimming: 0 bases; J trimming: 5 bases; junction bases outside the gene matches: 7. The CDR3 length is 15 residues. Germline lookup yields CDR1 SGDLS and CDR2 YYNGEE. DNA of the CDR3: TGTGCCAGCAGCGTAGGACAGGGAAGTTTGGAGACCCAGTACTTC. Its protein is CASSVGQGSLETQYF.